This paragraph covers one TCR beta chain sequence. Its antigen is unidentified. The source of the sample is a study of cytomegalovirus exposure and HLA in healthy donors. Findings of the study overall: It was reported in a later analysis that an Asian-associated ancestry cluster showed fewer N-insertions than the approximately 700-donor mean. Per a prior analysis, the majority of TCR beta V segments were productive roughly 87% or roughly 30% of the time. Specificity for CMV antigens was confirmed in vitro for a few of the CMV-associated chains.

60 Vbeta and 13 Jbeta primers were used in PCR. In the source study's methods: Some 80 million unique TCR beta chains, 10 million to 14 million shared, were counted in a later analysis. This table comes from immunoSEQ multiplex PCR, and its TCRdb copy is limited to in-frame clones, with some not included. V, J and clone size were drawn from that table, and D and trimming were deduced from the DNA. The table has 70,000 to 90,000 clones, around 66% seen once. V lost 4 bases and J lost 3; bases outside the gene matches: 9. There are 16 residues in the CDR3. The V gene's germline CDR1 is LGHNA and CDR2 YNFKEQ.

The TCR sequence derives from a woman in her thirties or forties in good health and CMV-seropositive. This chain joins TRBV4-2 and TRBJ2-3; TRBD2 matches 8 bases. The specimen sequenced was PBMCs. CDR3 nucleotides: TGTGCCAGCAGCCTAAACGGGGGGGAACAGACAGATACGCAGTATTTT. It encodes CASSLNGGEQTDTQYF.